This entry lists 26 T cell receptor beta chains sequenced from one sample in a study of blood T cell repertoires in COVID-19. TCRdb's table, derived via immunoSEQ multiplex PCR, lists solely in-frame clones and lacks some. The sample has 130,000 to 150,000 clones, 81% seen once; the top ten hold roughly 8%. The sample taken for sequencing was peripheral blood. Receptor source: a human donor with acute or convalescent COVID-19. The donor label of this sample is uncertain.

The rearrangement uses TRBV30 and TRBJ1-6, with 8 bases lining up with TRBD1. Germline V gene sequence: CDR1 GTSNPN, CDR2 SVGIG (reference sequence). The CDR3 has 16 amino acids. V was clipped by 0 bases and J by 4 bases; unmatched bases: 5. CDR3 residues: CAWSVPGGGYNSPLHF. In nucleotides, the CDR3 is TGTGCCTGGAGTGTACCAGGGGGCGGTTATAATTCACCCCTCCACTTT.

The chain has TRBV6-6 and TRBJ1-2; 10 nucleotides align to TRBD1. This CDR3 region has 16 residues. Germline lookup yields CDR1 MNHNY and CDR2 SVGAGI (reference sequence). V was pared by 2 bases and J by 8 bases, with 11 bases of the junction left unmatched. CDR3 DNA: TGTGCCAGCAGTTACGGGGCAGGACAGGGGGTGGAGGGCTACACCTTC. Its translation is CASSYGAGQGVEGYTF.

This chain uses TRBV6-6 with TRBJ1-2, with D hard to call. V was trimmed by 7 bases and J by 8 bases, leaving 17 bases between them. CDR1 and CDR2 (germline): MNHNY, SVGAGI (reference sequence). This CDR3 spans 13 amino acids. CDR3 nucleotide sequence: TGTGCCAGCACTTTCCTCCCGGGCGGGGGCTACACCTTC. As protein: CASTFLPGGGYTF.

CDR3 nucleotide sequence: TGTGCCAGCAGCTGGACCTCGGGACACCTCAAACAAGAGACCCAGTACTTC. This encodes CASSWTSGHLKQETQYF. The chain employs TRBV13 and TRBJ2-5; D may be TRBD1 (6 bases). V lost 4 bases and J 2 bases, leaving 20 bases between the germline ends. The CDR3 is made up of 17 amino acids. The germline V gene has CDR1 PRHDT and CDR2 FYEKMQ (reference sequence).

This rearrangement joins TRBV5-1 to TRBJ1-2, with 8 bases aligning to TRBD1. The CDR3 runs 13 residues. The germline V gene encodes CDR1 SGHRS and CDR2 YFSETQ. The junction had 1 base not matched to a gene; V was cut back by 0 bases and J by 6 bases. Here the CDR3 reads CASSLAGGDGYTF. The CDR3 nucleotides read TGCGCCAGCAGCTTGGCAGGGGGCGATGGCTACACCTTC.

The table lists this clone with a count of one. This sequence joins TRBV9 and TRBJ2-7; 7 bases map to TRBD1. The CDR3 totals 16 residues. V was pared by 3 bases and J by 1 base, with 10 bases of the junction left unmatched. Germline loops: CDR1 SGDLS, CDR2 YYNGEE. CDR3 nucleotides: TGTGCCAGCAGCGGCCCCTCCGAGGACAGGTCCTACGAGCAGTACTTC. It specifies CASSGPSEDRSYEQYF.

The J gene is TRBJ2-1, the V gene TRBV4-1, with 8 nucleotides matching TRBD1. Germline V lookup: CDR1 MGHRA, CDR2 YSYEKL. V lost 1 base to trimming and J lost 4 bases; unmatched junction nucleotides: 9. The CDR3 is made up of 17 amino acids. The CDR3 spells CASSQGEGDRSYNEQFF. CDR3 DNA: TGCGCCAGCAGCCAAGGGGAAGGGGACAGGTCTTACAATGAGCAGTTCTTC.

V usage is TRBV12-3 or TRBV12-4 and J usage is TRBJ1-2; D may be TRBD1 (5 bases). The CDR3 loop spans 13 amino acids. V dropped 4 bases and J dropped 8 bases, with 14 bases sitting between them. The CDR3 reads CASSSGTAPGYTF. The CDR3 DNA is TGTGCCAGCAGTTCCGGGACTGCCCCGGGCTACACCTTC.

The chain has TRBV6-5 and TRBJ1-1; a possible D gene is TRBD1 (6 bases). CDR3 length equals 12 residues. CDR1 and CDR2 from the germline V gene are MNHEY and SVGAGI. Deletions cut 5 bases from V and 10 bases from J, with 14 bases between. Written as DNA, the CDR3 is TGTGCCAGCAGTCGGGGGGGGCTCGGAGCTTTCTTT. This translates into CASSRGGLGAFF.

The chain has TRBV30 and TRBJ2-1; TRBD1 agrees at 8 bases. The CDR3 length is 14 residues. CDR1 is GTSNPN and CDR2 is SVGIG in the germline V gene (reference sequence). The ends lost 7 bases at V and 0 bases at J; junction bases unmatched: 5. CDR3 in DNA: TGTGCCTCCAGGACAGGGAGCTCCTACAATGAGCAGTTCTTC. This translates into CASRTGSSYNEQFF.

The rearrangement joins TRBV30 to TRBJ1-1; the match to TRBD1 covers 7 bases. Germline CDR1 is GTSNPN and CDR2 is SVGIG (reference sequence). Losses at the gene ends were 0 bases for V and 1 base for J; bases not matched to a gene: 5. The CDR3 spans 15 residues. CDR3 loop: CAWSVTGLPNTEAFF. For the CDR3, the DNA is TGTGCCTGGAGTGTGACAGGGTTACCGAACACTGAAGCTTTCTTT.

This clone was observed a handful of times. The rearrangement joins TRBV11-2 to TRBJ1-1; no definite D call. The CDR3 extends over 14 amino acids. Trimming removed 0 bases at V and 1 base at J, with 6 bases between. Germline assignment: CDR1 SGHAT and CDR2 FQNNGV. CDR3 amino acids: CASSLDWPNTEAFF. CDR3 coding DNA: TGTGCCAGCAGCTTAGATTGGCCGAACACTGAAGCTTTCTTT. Together with reference TRBV11-2 and TRBJ1-1, the CDR3 gives the full variable domain: EAGVAQSPRYKIIEKRQSVAFWCNPISGHATLYWYQQILGQGPKLLIQFQNNGVVDDSQLPKDRFSAERLKGVDSTLKIQPAKLEDSAVYLCASSLDWPNTEAFFGQGTRLTVV.

This clone turned up a few times. This chain connects TRBV7-9 to TRBJ2-1; D is undetermined. CDR1 and CDR2 from the germline V gene are SEHNR and FQNEAQ (reference sequence). This CDR3 comprises 15 residues. The V end lost 3 bases, the J end lost 0 bases, and 9 bases lay between the germline ends. CDR3 in DNA: TGTGCCAGCAGCTTCACAGTAGACTCCTACAATGAGCAGTTCTTC. Protein sequence: CASSFTVDSYNEQFF.

J is TRBJ2-3 and V is TRBV6-5; D might be TRBD1 (6 bases). V was cut by 0 bases and J by 1 base, with 11 bases left in between. The CDR3 consists of 16 residues. In germline, CDR1 is MNHEY, CDR2 SVGAGI. CDR3 coding DNA: TGTGCCAGCAGTTACTCGACAGGCGGACGCACAGATACGCAGTATTTT. Translated, it gives CASSYSTGGRTDTQYF.

CDR3 residues: CASITWDRDSCSNQPQHF. The CDR3 coding sequence is TGCGCCAGCATCACGTGGGACAGGGATAGCTGTAGCAATCAGCCCCAGCATTTT. This chain joins TRBV23-1 and TRBJ1-5, with 9 bases matching TRBD1. TRBV23-1 is an ORF, with its function uncertain. The CDR3 consists of 18 residues. The trim removed 7 bases at V and 0 bases at J, leaving 13 bases unmatched.

J is TRBJ2-5 and V is TRBV11-1; 12 nucleotides line up with TRBD2. CDR3 length: 16 residues. CDR1 SGHAT and CDR2 FQDESV come from the germline V gene (reference sequence). Unmatched junction bases numbered 4, after V lost 3 bases and J lost 2 bases. Here the CDR3 reads CASSFLLAGGQETQYF. CDR3 DNA: TGTGCCAGCAGCTTTTTACTAGCGGGGGGTCAAGAGACCCAGTACTTC.

This chain links TRBV5-6 with TRBJ1-2, with 8 bases lining up with TRBD1. The CDR3 runs to 15 residues. J gave up 5 bases and V 2 bases, and 8 bases lay outside the gene matches. The V gene's germline CDR1 is SGHDT and CDR2 YYEEEE. The CDR3 sequence: CASSFIQGGPYGYTF. The CDR3 region has the DNA TGTGCCAGCAGCTTCATACAGGGGGGGCCTTATGGCTACACCTTC.

The chain uses TRBV6-4 and TRBJ1-1, with D hard to call. The length of the CDR3 is 14 residues. Germline CDR1 and CDR2: MRHNA and SNTAGT. Trimming shortened V by 7 bases and J by 1 base, and 13 bases separated the two germline ends. CDR3 DNA: TGTGCCAGCACTCCCTCCCCAGGGAACACTGAAGCTTTCTTT. Translated, it gives CASTPSPGNTEAFF.

The chain is built from TRBV19 and TRBJ1-1; tentative D call: TRBD1 (5 bases). CDR1 and CDR2 from the germline V gene are LNHDA and SQIVND (reference sequence). Trimming removed 3 bases at V and 5 bases at J, with 10 bases between. The CDR3 contains 13 residues. The CDR3 loop reads CASSIPGGTEAFF. CDR3 nucleotides: TGTGCCAGTAGTATCCCGGGGGGGACTGAAGCTTTCTTT. Based on the CDR3 plus reference TRBV19 and TRBJ1-1, the full variable domain is DGGITQSPKYLFRKEGQNVTLSCEQNLNHDAMYWYRQDPGQGLRLIYYSQIVNDFQKGDIAEGYSVSREKKESFPLTVTSAQKNPTAFYLCASSIPGGTEAFFGQGTRLTVV.

The chain uses TRBV13 and TRBJ1-3; D not certain. The CDR3 spans 14 residues. The V gene's germline CDR1 is PRHDT and CDR2 FYEKMQ (reference sequence). V lost 5 bases to trimming and J lost 0 bases, with 8 bases between them. The CDR3: CASSRRHSGNTIYF. The CDR3 DNA reads TGTGCCAGCAGCCGCAGGCACTCTGGAAACACCATATATTTT.

This chain uses TRBV2 with TRBJ1-2, with D hard to call. Between the trimmed V and J ends, which lost 7 bases and 0 bases, there was a span of 6 bases. The CDR3 loop spans 12 amino acids. Germline V gene lookup returns CDR1 SNHLY and CDR2 FYNNEI. Written as DNA, the CDR3 is TGTGCCAGCACCGGTCCTAACTATGGCTACACCTTC. The encoded protein is CASTGPNYGYTF.

This chain's CDR3 is CASSPRTGGSGNTIYF. Here the CDR3 DNA reads TGTGCCAGCAGCCCCCGGACAGGGGGCTCTGGAAACACCATATATTTT. V is TRBV7-8 and J is TRBJ1-3; 10 nucleotides line up with TRBD1. Germline-derived CDR1 and CDR2 are SGHVS and FQNEAQ. The CDR3 contains 16 residues. J was trimmed by 0 bases and V by 5 bases; bases with no gene match: 4. The full variable domain, its missing parts supplied by reference TRBV7-8 and TRBJ1-3, is GAGVSQSPRYKVAKRGQDVALRCDPISGHVSLFWYQQALGQGPEFLTYFQNEAQLDKSGLPSDRFFAERPEGSVSTLKIQRTQQEDSAVYLCASSPRTGGSGNTIYFGEGSWLTVV.

This clone was seen once. The rearrangement joins TRBV7-2 to TRBJ2-1; 9 bases are shared with TRBD2. This CDR3 has 15 residues. The V and J ends lost 3 bases and 5 bases, in that order; junction bases with no gene match: 5. The V gene's germline CDR1 is SGHTA and CDR2 FQGNSA. The CDR3: CASSLSSGGHNEQFF. CDR3 nucleotides: TGTGCCAGCAGCTTGAGTAGCGGGGGCCACAATGAGCAGTTCTTC.

This rearrangement joins TRBV3-1 (or the pseudogene TRBV3-2) to TRBJ1-5; 9 bases match TRBD1. With 3 bases clipped from V and 7 bases from J, the junction kept 10 bases outside the gene matches. Germline CDR1 reads LGHDT; CDR2 reads YNNKEL (reference sequence). This CDR3 region has 16 residues. The CDR3 here is CASSQQGQGGSQPQHF. Written as DNA, the CDR3 is TGTGCCAGCAGCCAGCAGGGACAGGGTGGATCACAGCCCCAGCATTTT.

This clone came up a few times. The V and J genes are TRBV6-5 and TRBJ2-5, with D possibly matching TRBD2 (6 bases). The CDR3 spans 15 residues. The germline CDR1 and CDR2 sequences are MNHEY and SVGAGI. Trimming stripped 5 bases from V and 1 base from J, with 14 bases between. CDR3 protein: CASSQVAVLQETQYF. The CDR3 DNA sequence: TGTGCCAGCAGTCAGGTAGCGGTGCTCCAAGAGACCCAGTACTTC.

This clone was seen a single time. The rearrangement joins TRBV4-2 to TRBJ1-1, with a possible D match to TRBD1 (6 bases). Trimming stripped 0 bases from V and 1 base from J, with 9 bases between. There are 15 residues in the CDR3. Germline-derived CDR1 and CDR2 are LGHNA and YNFKEQ. The CDR3: CASSQDRTANTEAFF. The CDR3, as DNA: TGTGCCAGCAGCCAAGATCGGACAGCGAACACTGAAGCTTTCTTT.